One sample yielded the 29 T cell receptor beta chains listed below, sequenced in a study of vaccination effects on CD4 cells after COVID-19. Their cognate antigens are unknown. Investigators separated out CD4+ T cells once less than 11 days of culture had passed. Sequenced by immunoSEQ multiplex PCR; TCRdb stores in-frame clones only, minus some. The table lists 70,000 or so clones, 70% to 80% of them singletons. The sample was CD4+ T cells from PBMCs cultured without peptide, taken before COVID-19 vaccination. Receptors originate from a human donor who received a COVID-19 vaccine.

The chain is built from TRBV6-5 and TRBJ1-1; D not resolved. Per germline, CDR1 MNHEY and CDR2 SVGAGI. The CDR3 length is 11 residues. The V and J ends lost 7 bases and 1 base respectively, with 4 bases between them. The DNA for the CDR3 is TGTGCCAGCACCCAGAACACTGAAGCTTTCTTT. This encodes CASTQNTEAFF.

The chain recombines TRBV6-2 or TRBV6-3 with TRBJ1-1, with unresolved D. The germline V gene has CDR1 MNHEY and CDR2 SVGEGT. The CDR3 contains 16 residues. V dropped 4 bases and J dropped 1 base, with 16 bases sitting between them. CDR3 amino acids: CASSLLAGRPNTEAFF. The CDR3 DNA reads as TGTGCCAGCAGTTTATTGGCGGGCAGACCGAACACTGAAGCTTTCTTT.

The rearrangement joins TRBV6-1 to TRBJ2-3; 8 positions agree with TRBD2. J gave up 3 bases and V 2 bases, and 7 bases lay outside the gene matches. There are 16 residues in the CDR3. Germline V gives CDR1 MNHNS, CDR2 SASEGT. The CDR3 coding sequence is TGTGCCAGCAGTGAATACCCGGGGGGGCCGACAGATACGCAGTATTTT. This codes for CASSEYPGGPTDTQYF.

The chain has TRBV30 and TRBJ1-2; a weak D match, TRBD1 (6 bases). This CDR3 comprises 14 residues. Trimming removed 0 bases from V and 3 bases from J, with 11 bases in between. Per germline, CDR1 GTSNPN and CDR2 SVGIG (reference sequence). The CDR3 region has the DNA TGTGCCTGGAGTGTTGGGGGCTGGGACTATGGCTACACCTTC. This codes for CAWSVGGWDYGYTF.

DNA for the CDR3: TGCGCCAGCAGCTTGGTCACAGGGGCTGGAGAGCAGTACGTC. Translated, it gives CASSLVTGAGEQYV. This sequence joins TRBV5-1 and TRBJ2-7; 7 nucleotides line up with TRBD1. Per germline, CDR1 SGHRS and CDR2 YFSETQ. The CDR3 has 14 residues. V dropped 0 bases and J dropped 7; count of bases not matched to a gene: 7.

The CDR3 coding sequence is TGTGCCAGCAGCCAGGGGGGAGGGGTCACTGAAGCTTTCTTT. Translating gives CASSQGGGVTEAFF. The genes are TRBV6-5 and TRBJ1-1, with 7 bases lining up with TRBD1. V lost 6 bases to trimming and J lost 4 bases; unmatched junction nucleotides: 8. From germline, CDR1 is MNHEY and CDR2 SVGAGI. The CDR3 is 14 residues long.

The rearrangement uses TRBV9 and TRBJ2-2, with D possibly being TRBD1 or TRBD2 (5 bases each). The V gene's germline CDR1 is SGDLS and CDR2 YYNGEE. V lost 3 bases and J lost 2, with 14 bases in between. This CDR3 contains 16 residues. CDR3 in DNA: TGTGCCAGCAGCGGCGTGGGGCGGGTAAACACCGGGGAGCTGTTTTTT. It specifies CASSGVGRVNTGELFF.

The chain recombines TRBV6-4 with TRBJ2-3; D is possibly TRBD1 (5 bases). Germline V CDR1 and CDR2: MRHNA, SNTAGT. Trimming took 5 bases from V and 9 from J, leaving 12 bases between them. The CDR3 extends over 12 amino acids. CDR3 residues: CASSPDRGTQYF. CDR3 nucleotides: TGTGCCAGCAGTCCTGACAGAGGAACGCAGTATTTT.

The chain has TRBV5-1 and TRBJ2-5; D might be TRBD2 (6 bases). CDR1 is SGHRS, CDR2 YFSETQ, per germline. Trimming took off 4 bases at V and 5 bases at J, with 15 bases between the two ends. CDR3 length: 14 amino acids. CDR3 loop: CASSLGLGGETQYF. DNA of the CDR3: TGCGCCAGCAGCCTGGGACTTGGGGGGGAGACCCAGTACTTC.

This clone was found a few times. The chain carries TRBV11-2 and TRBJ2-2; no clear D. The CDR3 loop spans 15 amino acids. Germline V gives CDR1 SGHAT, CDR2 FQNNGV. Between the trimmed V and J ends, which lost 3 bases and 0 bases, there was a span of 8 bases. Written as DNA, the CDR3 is TGTGCCAGCAGCTTTATACTCACGAACACCGGGGAGCTGTTTTTT. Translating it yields CASSFILTNTGELFF.

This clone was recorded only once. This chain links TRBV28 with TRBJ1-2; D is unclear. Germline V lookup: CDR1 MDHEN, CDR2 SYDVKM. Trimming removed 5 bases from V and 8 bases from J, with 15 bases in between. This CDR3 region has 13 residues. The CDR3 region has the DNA TGTGCCAGCAGTCTACCGGACCCCCGAGGCTACACCTTC. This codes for CASSLPDPRGYTF.

The CDR3 here is CASSLDRGQPQHF. The DNA for the CDR3 is TGTGCCAGCTCATTGGACAGGGGACAGCCCCAGCATTTT. The chain is built from TRBV18 and TRBJ1-5; 9 bases fit TRBD1. CDR1 and CDR2 (germline): KGHSH, LQKENI. The CDR3 consists of 13 residues. The V and J ends lost 5 bases and 7 bases, in that order; junction bases with no gene match: 3.

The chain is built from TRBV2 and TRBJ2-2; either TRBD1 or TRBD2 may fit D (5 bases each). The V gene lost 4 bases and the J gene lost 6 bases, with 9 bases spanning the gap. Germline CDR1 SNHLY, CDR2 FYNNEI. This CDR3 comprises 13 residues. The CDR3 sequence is CASSVRGAGELFF. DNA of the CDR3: TGTGCCAGCAGTGTTAGAGGGGCCGGGGAGCTGTTTTTT. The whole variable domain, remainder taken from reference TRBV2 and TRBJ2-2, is EPEVTQTPSHQVTQMGQEVILRCVPISNHLYFYWYRQILGQKVEFLVSFYNNEISEKSEIFDDQFSVERPDGSNFTLKIRSTKLEDSAMYFCASSVRGAGELFFGEGSRLTVL.

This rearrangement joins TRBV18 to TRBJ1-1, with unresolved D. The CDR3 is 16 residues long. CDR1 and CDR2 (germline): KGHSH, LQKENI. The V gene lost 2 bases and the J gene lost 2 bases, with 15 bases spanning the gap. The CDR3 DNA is TGTGCCAGCTCACCAAGGCAACCTAATACTAACACTGAAGCTTTCTTT. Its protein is CASSPRQPNTNTEAFF. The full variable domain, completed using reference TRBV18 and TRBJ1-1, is NAGVMQNPRHLVRRRGQEARLRCSPMKGHSHVYWYRQLPEEGLKFMVYLQKENIIDESGMPKERFSAEFPKEGPSILRIQQVVRGDSAAYFCASSPRQPNTNTEAFFGQGTRLTVV.

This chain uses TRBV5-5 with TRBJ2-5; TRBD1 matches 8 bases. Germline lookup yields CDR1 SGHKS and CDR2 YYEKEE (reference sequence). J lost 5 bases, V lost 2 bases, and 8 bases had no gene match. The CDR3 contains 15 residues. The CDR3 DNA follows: TGTGCCAGCAGCTTTAGACAGGGGAAAGGGGAGACCCAGTACTTC. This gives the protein CASSFRQGKGETQYF. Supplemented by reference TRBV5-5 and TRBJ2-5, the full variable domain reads DAGVTQSPTHLIKTRGQQVTLRCSPISGHKSVSWYQQVLGQGPQFIFQYYEKEERGRGNFPDRFSARQFPNYSSELNVNALLLGDSALYLCASSFRQGKGETQYFGPGTRLLVL.

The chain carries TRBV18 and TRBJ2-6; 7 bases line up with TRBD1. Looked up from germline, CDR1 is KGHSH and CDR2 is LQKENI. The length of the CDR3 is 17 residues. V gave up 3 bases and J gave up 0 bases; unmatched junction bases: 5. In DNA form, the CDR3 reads TGTGCCAGCTCACCTGGGACAGCCCTCTCTGGGGCCAACGTCCTGACTTTC. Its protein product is CASSPGTALSGANVLTF.

CDR3 bases: TGTGCCAGCAGTGAGGGTTATACGCAGTATTTT. Its translation is CASSEGYTQYF. The gene calls are TRBV6-1 and TRBJ2-3; D gene ambiguous. The CDR3 runs to 11 residues. V gave up 3 bases and J gave up 7 bases, with 5 bases separating them. The V gene's germline CDR1 is MNHNS and CDR2 SASEGT.

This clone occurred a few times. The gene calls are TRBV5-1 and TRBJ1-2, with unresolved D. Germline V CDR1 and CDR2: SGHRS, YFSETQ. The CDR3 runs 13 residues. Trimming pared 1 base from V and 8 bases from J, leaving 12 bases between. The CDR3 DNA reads TGCGCCAGCAGCTTGAGGGTGGAAGAGGGCTACACCTTC. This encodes CASSLRVEEGYTF.

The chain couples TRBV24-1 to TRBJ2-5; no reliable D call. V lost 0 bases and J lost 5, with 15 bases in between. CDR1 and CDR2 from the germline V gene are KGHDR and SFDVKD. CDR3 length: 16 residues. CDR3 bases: TGTGCCACCAGTGATTTGTCCCGGAGTGGTTCGGAGACCCAGTACTTC. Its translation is CATSDLSRSGSETQYF.

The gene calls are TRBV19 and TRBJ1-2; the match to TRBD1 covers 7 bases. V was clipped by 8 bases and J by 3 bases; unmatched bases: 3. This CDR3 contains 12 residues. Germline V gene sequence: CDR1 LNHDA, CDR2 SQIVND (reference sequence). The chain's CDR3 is CASRDRYYGYTF. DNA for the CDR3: TGTGCCAGTCGGGACAGATACTATGGCTACACCTTC.

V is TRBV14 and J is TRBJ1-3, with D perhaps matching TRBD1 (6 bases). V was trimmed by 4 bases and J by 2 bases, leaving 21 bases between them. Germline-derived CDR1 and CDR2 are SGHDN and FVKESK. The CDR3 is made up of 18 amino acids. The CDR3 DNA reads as TGTGCCAGCAGCCTACGTCCCCCCCTACCAGGGGCTGGAAACACCATATATTTT. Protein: CASSLRPPLPGAGNTIYF. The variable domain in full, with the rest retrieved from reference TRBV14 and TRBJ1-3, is EAGVTQFPSHSVIEKGQTVTLRCDPISGHDNLYWYRRVMGKEIKFLLHFVKESKQDESGMPNNRFLAERTGGTYSTLKVQPAELEDSGVYFCASSLRPPLPGAGNTIYFGEGSWLTVV.

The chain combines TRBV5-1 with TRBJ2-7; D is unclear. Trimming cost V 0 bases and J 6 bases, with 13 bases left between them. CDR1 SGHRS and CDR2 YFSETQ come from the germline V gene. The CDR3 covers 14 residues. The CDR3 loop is CASSLEVGAVEQYV. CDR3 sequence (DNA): TGCGCCAGCAGCTTGGAGGTGGGCGCGGTCGAGCAGTACGTC.

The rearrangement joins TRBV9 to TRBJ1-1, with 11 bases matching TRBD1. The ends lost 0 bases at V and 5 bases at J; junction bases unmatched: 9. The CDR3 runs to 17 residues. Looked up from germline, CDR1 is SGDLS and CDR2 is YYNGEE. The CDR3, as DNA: TGTGCCAGCAGCGTAGACGTGGGACAGGGGGTGGGTACTGAAGCTTTCTTT. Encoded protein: CASSVDVGQGVGTEAFF. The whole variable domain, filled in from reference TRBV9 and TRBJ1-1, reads DSGVTQTPKHLITATGQRVTLRCSPRSGDLSVYWYQQSLDQGLQFLIQYYNGEERAKGNILERFSAQQFPDLHSELNLSSLELGDSALYFCASSVDVGQGVGTEAFFGQGTRLTVV.

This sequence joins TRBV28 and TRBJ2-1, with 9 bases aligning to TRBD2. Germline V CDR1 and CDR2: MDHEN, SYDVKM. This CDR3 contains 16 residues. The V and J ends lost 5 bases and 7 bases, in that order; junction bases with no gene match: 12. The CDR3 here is CASSLFRRAGGNEQFF. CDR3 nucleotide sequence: TGTGCCAGCAGTCTTTTCCGCAGAGCGGGGGGAAATGAGCAGTTCTTC.

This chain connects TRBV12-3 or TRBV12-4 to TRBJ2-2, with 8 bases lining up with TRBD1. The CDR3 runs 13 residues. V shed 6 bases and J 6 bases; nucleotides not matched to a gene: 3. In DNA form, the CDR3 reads TGTGCCAGCAGCCCGGACAGGGCCGGGGAGCTGTTTTTT. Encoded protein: CASSPDRAGELFF.

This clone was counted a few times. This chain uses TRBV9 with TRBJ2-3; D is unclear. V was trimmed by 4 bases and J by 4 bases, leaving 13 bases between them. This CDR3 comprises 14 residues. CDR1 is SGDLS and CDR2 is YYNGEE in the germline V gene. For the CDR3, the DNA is TGTGCCAGCAGCCTAGGACCCCCGCCAGATACGCAGTATTTT. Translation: CASSLGPPPDTQYF. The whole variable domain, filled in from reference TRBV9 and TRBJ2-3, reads DSGVTQTPKHLITATGQRVTLRCSPRSGDLSVYWYQQSLDQGLQFLIQYYNGEERAKGNILERFSAQQFPDLHSELNLSSLELGDSALYFCASSLGPPPDTQYFGPGTRLTVL.

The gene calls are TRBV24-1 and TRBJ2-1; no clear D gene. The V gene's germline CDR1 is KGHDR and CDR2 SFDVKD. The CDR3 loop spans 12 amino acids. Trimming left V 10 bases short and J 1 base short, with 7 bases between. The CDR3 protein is CATQQSYNEQFF. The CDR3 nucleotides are TGTGCCACACAACAATCCTACAATGAGCAGTTCTTC.

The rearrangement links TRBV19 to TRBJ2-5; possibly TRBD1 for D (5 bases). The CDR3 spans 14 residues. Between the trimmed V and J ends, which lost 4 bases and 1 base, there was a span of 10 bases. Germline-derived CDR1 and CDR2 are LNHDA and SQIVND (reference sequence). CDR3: CASSKQETQETQYF. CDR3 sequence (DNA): TGTGCCAGTAGTAAACAGGAGACCCAAGAGACCCAGTACTTC.

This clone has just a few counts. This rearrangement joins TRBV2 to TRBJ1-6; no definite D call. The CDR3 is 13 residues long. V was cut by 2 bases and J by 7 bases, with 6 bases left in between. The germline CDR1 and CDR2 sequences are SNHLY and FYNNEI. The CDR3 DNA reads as TGTGCCAGCAGTGAATTTGGAAATTCACCCCTCCACTTT. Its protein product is CASSEFGNSPLHF.